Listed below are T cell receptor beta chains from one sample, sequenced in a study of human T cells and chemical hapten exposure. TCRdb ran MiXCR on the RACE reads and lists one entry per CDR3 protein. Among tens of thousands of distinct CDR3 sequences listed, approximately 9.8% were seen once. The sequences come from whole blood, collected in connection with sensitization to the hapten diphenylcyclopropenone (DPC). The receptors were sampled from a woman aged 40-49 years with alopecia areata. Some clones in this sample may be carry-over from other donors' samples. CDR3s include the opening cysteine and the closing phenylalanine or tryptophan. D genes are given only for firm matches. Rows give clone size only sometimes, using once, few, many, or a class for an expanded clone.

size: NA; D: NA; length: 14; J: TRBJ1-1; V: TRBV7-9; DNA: TGTGCCAGCAGGGGTTCCGGAGGGGACACTGAAGCTTTCTTT; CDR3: CASRGSGGDTEAFF
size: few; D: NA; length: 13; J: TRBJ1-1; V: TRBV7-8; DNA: TGTGCCAGCAGCTCGAGGTTGGGCACTGAAGCTTTCTTT; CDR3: CASSSRLGTEAFF
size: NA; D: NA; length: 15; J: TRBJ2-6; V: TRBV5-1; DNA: TGCGCCAGCAGCTTAGGGGAACCTGGGGCCATCGTCCTGACTTTC; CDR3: CASSLGEPGAIVLTF
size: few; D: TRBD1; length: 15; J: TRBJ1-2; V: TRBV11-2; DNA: TGTGCCAGCAGCTTACACGACAGGGCGGACTATGGCTACACCTTC; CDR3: CASSLHDRADYGYTF
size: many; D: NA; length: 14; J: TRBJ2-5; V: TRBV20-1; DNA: TGCAGTGCTAGATTCCCCGACTTACAAGAGACCCAGTACTTC; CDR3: CSARFPDLQETQYF
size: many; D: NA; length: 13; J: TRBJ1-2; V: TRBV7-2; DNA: TGTGCCAGCAGCCCCGACAGATTCTATGGCTACACCTTC; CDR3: CASSPDRFYGYTF
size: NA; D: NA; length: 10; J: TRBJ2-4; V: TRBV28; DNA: TGTGCCAGCAGAGCACTACGGTGGTACTTC; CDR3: CASRALRWYF
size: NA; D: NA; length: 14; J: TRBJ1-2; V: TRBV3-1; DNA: TGTGCCAGCAGCCAAGTTTCGGTAGGGAGAGGCTACACCTTC; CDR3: CASSQVSVGRGYTF
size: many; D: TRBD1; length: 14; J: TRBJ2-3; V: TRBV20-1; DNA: TGCAGTGCTAGCCGGGACAGGGGTTCAGATACGCAGTATTTT; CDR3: CSASRDRGSDTQYF
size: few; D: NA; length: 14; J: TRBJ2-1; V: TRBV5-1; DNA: TGCGCCAGCAGACAGGACCTCTCCTACAATGAGCAGTTCTTC; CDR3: CASRQDLSYNEQFF
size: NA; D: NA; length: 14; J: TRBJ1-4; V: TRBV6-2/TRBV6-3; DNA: TGTGCCAGCAGGATCAGGGGACTTAATGAAAAACTGTTTTTT; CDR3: CASRIRGLNEKLFF